This T cell receptor beta chain was sequenced in a study of blood T cells in healthy people across ages. Germline loops: CDR1 SGHDT, CDR2 YYEEEE. This CDR3 comprises 17 residues. Sample-barcoded 5' priming and a J-beta primer mix drove a second PCR of roughly 7 to 11 cycles. MiXCR was run by TCRdb on the 5' RACE reads, yielding one entry per CDR3 protein. This table holds about 760,000 distinct CDR3 sequences, roughly 25% found once. Broader study findings: Per million T cells, TCR beta diversity dropped about linearly as age rose. Fewer expanded clones and more diversity marked long-lived versus aged donors.

A remark on this clonotype: Antigen: not known.

Separately, the same data were catalogued under a study of T cells of mothers and their children. That report adds: Healthy Caucasian mothers, three in number, and their six children were the donors. Extracted RNA, in its entirety, went into cDNA synthesis at around 1.4 ug per 15 ul.

The V gene is TRBV5-6, the J gene TRBJ2-1, with 13 bases identical to TRBD2. The closer fit of TRBJ2-5 to the DNA end suggests the J call may be wrong. The sequenced sample was blood. This TCR derives from a boy younger than 18 in good health. The CDR3 spells CASKPRTSGSKGGTQYF. Written as DNA, the CDR3 is TGTGCCAGCAAGCCGAGGACTAGCGGGAGCAAGGGGGGGACCCAGTACTTC.